This TCR beta chain was sequenced in a study of patients and donors after allogeneic stem cell transplantation. This clonotype was detected only a few times. MiXCR, applied by TCRdb to the RT-PCR reads, yields one record per CDR3 protein. The sample contains about a million distinct CDR3 sequences, around 17% of which appear only once. Germline CDR1 SGDLS, CDR2 YYNGEE. The junction had 10 bases not matched to a gene; V was cut back by 4 bases and J by 3 bases. The CDR3 runs 17 residues. The chain couples TRBV9 to TRBJ2-4; 10 bases align to TRBD1. The receptor comes from a human donor who was either an allogeneic HSCT recipient or a stem cell or donor lymphocyte infusion donor (not recorded which). It is not recorded whose cells these are; they may come from a transplant donor. The sequencing sample was made of blood, either unsorted or a sorted T cell fraction (not recorded which). The CDR3 DNA follows: TGTGCCAGCAGCACTCGATCGGACAGGGGGGACAAAAACATTCAGTACTTC. This encodes CASSTRSDRGDKNIQYF.